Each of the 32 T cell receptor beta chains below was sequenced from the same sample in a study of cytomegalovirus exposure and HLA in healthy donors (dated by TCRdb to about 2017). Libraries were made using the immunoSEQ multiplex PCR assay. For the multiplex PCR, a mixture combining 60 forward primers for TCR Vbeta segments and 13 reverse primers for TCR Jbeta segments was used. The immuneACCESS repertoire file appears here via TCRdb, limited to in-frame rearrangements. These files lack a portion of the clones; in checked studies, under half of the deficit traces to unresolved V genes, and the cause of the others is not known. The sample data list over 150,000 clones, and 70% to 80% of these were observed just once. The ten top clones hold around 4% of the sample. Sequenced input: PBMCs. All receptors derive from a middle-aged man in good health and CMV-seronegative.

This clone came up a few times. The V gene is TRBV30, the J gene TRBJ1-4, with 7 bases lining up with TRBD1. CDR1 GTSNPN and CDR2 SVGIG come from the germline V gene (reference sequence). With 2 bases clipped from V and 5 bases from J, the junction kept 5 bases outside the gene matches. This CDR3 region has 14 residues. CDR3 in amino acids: CAWSYGTANEKLFF. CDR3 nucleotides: TGTGCCTGGAGTTACGGGACAGCGAATGAAAAACTGTTTTTT. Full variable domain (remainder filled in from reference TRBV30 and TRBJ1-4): SQTIHQWPATLVQPVGSPLSLECTVEGTSNPNLYWYRQAAGRGLQLLFYSVGIGQISSEVPQNLSASRPQDRQFILSSKKLLLSDSGFYLCAWSYGTANEKLFFGSGTQLSVL.

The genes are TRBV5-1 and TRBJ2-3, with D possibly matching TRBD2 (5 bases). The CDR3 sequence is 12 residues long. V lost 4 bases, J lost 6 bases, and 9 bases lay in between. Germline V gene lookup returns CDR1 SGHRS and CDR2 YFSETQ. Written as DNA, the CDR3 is TGCGCCAGCAGCGGGGAGCTGGATACGCAGTATTTT. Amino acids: CASSGELDTQYF.

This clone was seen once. CDR3 region: CAWSVGGGYGYTF. The CDR3 bases are TGTGCCTGGAGTGTGGGGGGGGGCTATGGCTACACCTTC. The chain uses TRBV30 and TRBJ1-2; D is possibly TRBD1 (5 bases). Trimming cost V 0 bases and J 4 bases, with 9 bases left between them. CDR1 and CDR2 from the germline V gene are GTSNPN and SVGIG (reference sequence). This CDR3 region has 13 residues.

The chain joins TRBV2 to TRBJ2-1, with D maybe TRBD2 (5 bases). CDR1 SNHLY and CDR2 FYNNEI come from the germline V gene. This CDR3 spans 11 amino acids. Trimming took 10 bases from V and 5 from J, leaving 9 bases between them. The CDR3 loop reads CATEGNNEQFF. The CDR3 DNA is TGTGCCACCGAGGGCAACAATGAGCAGTTCTTC.

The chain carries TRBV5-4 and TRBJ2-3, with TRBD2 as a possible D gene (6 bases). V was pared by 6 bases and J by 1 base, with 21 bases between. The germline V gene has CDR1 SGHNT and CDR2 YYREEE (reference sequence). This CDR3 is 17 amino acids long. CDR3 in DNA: TGTGCCAGCAACTCCCCCCCCGGGACTGAGGGCACAGATACGCAGTATTTT. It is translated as CASNSPPGTEGTDTQYF.

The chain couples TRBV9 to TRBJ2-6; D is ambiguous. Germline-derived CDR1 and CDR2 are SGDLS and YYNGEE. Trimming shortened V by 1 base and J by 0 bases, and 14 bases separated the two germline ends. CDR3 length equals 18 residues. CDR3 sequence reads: CASSVLGALHSGANVLTF. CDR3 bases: TGTGCCAGCAGCGTATTGGGCGCCCTGCACTCTGGGGCCAACGTCCTGACTTTC.

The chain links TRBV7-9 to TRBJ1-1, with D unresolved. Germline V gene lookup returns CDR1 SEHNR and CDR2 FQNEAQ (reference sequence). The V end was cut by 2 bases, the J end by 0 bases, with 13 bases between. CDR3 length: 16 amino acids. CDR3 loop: CASSLITGGMNTEAFF. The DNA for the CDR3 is TGTGCCAGCAGCTTAATTACGGGAGGGATGAACACTGAAGCTTTCTTT. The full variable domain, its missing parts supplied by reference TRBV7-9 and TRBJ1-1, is DTGVSQNPRHKITKRGQNVTFRCDPISEHNRLYWYRQTLGQGPEFLTYFQNEAQLEKSRLLSDRFSAERPKGSFSTLEIQRTEQGDSAMYLCASSLITGGMNTEAFFGQGTRLTVV.

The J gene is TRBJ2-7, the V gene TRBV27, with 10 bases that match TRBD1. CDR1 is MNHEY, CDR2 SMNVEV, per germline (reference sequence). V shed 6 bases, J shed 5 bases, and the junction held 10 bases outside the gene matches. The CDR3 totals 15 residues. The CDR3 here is CASRTLGTGVNEQYF. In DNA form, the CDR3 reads TGTGCCAGCAGAACCTTAGGGACAGGGGTCAACGAGCAGTACTTC.

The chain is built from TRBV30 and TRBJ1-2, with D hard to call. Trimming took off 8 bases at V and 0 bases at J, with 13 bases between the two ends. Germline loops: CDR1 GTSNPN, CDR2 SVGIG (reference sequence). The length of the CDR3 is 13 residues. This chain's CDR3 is CAQRQGTNYGYTF. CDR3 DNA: TGTGCCCAAAGACAAGGAACTAACTATGGCTACACCTTC.

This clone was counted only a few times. CDR3 in amino acids: CASSLVSGTGETQYF. The CDR3 DNA reads TGTGCCAGCAGCTTGGTTTCTGGGACAGGAGAGACCCAGTACTTC. The V call is TRBV5-4, the J call TRBJ2-5; TRBD1 aligns across 8 bases. Germline values: CDR1 SGHNT, CDR2 YYREEE (reference sequence). V was clipped by 0 bases and J by 4 bases; unmatched bases: 5. This CDR3 comprises 15 residues.

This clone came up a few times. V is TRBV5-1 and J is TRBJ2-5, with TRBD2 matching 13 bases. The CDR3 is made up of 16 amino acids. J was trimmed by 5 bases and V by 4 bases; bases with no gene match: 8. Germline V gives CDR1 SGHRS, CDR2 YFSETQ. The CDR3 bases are TGCGCCAGCAGCGCACTAGCGGGGGGGCCTAGGGAGACCCAGTACTTC. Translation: CASSALAGGPRETQYF.

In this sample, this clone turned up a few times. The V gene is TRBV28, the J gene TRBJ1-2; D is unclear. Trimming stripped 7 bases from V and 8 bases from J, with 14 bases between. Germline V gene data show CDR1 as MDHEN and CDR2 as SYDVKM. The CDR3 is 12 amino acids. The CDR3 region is CASMEGARGYTF. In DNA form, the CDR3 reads TGTGCCAGCATGGAAGGCGCGCGGGGCTACACCTTC.

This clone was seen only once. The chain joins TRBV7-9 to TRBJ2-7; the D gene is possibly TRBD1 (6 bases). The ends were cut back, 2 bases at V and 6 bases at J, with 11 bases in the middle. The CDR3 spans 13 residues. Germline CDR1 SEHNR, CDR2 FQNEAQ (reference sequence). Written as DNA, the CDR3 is TGTGCCAGCAGCTTATTACAGGGTTTCGAGCAGTACTTC. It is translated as CASSLLQGFEQYF. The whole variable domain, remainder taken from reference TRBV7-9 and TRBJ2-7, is DTGVSQNPRHKITKRGQNVTFRCDPISEHNRLYWYRQTLGQGPEFLTYFQNEAQLEKSRLLSDRFSAERPKGSFSTLEIQRTEQGDSAMYLCASSLLQGFEQYFGPGTRLTVT.

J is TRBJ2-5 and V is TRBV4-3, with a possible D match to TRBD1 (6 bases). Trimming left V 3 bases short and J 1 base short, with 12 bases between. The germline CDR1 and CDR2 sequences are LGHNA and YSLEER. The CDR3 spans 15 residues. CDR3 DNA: TGCGCCAGCAGCCAGGTACAGGGACCCCAAGAGACCCAGTACTTC. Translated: CASSQVQGPQETQYF.

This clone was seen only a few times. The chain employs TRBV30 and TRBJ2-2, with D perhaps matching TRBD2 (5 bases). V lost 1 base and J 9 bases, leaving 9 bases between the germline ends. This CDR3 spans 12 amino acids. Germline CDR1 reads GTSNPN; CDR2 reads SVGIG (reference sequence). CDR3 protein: CAWSASGRELFF. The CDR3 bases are TGTGCCTGGAGTGCCTCCGGGAGGGAGCTGTTTTTT.

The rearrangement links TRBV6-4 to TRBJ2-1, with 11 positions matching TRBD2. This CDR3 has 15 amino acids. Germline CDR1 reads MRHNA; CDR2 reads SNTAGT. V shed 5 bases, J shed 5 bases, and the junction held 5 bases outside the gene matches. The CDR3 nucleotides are TGTGCCAGCAGTCCCACGACTAGCGGGGACAATGAGCAGTTCTTC. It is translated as CASSPTTSGDNEQFF.

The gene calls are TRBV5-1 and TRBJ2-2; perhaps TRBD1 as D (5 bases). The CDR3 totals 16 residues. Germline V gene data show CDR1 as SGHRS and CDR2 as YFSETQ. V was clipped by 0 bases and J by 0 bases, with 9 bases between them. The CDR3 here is CASSLGTYSNTGELFF. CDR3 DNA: TGCGCCAGCAGCTTGGGGACATACTCGAACACCGGGGAGCTGTTTTTT.

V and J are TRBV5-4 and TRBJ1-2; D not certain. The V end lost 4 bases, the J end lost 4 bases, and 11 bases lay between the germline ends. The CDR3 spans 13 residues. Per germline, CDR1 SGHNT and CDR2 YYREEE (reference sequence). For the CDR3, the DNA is TGTGCCAGCAGCAAGGAAGGCGGCTATGGCTACACCTTC. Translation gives CASSKEGGYGYTF.

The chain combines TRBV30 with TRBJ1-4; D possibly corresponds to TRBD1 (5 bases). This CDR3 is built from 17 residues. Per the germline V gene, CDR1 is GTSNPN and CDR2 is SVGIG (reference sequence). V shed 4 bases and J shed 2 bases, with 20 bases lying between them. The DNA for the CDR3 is TGTGCCTGGAACATCGGGGGGGGTAGTAGGACTAATGAAAAACTGTTTTTT. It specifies CAWNIGGGSRTNEKLFF.

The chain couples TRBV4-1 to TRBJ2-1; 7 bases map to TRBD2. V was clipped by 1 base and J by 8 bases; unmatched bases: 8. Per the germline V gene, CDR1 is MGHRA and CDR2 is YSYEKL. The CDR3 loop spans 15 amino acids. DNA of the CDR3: TGCGCCAGCAGCCAAGGATATGGGAGGGTGGATGAGCAGTTCTTC. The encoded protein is CASSQGYGRVDEQFF.

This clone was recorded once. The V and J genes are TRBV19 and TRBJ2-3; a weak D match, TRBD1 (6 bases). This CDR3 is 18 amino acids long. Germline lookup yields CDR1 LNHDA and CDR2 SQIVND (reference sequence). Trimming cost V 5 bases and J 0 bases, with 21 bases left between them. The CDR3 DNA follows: TGTGCCAGTAGTCTTCCCTTCGCCGGGACAACTAGCACAGATACGCAGTATTTT. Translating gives CASSLPFAGTTSTDTQYF.

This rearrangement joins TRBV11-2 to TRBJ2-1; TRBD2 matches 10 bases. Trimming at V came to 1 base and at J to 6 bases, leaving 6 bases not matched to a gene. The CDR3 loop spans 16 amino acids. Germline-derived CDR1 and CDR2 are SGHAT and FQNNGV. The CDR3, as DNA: TGTGCCAGCAGCTTAGCCGCTAGCGGGGGCTCCAATGAGCAGTTCTTC. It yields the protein CASSLAASGGSNEQFF.

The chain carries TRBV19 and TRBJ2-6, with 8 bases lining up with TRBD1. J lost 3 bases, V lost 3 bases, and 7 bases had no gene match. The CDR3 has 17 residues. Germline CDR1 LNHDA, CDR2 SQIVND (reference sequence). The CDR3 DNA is TGTGCCAGTAGTATTCAGGGGGCCTTAGTTGGGGCCAACGTCCTGACTTTC. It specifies CASSIQGALVGANVLTF.

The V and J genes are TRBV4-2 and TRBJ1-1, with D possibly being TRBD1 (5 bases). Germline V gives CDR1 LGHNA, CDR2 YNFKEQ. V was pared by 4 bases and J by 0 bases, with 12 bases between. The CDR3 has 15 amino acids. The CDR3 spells CASSRDGGMNTEAFF. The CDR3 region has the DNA TGTGCCAGCAGCCGCGACGGGGGAATGAACACTGAAGCTTTCTTT.

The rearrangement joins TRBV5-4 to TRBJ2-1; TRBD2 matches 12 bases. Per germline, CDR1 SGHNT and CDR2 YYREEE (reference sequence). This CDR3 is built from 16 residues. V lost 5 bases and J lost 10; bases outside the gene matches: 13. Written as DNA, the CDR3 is TGTGCCAGCAGTCATCCTCCGGGGACTAGCGGGCGGGAGCAGTTCTTC. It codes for CASSHPPGTSGREQFF.

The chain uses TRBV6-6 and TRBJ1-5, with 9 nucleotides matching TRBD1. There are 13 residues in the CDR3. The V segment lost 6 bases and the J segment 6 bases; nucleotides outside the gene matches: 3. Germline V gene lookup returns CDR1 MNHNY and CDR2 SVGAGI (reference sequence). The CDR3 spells CASSGTGFQPQHF. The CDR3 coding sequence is TGTGCCAGCAGCGGGACAGGGTTTCAGCCCCAGCATTTT.

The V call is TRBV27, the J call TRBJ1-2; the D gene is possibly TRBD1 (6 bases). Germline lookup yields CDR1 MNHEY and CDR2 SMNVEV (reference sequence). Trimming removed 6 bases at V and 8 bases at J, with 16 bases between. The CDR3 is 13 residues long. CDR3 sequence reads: CASRKDSSGGYTF. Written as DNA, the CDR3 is TGTGCCAGCAGAAAGGACAGCTCTGGGGGCTACACCTTC.

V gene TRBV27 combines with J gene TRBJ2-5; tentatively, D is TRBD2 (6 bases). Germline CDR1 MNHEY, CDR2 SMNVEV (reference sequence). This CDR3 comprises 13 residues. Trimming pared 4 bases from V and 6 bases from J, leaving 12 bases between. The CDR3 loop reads CASSSGARKTQYF. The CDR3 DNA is TGTGCCAGCAGTTCGGGAGCGCGAAAGACCCAGTACTTC.

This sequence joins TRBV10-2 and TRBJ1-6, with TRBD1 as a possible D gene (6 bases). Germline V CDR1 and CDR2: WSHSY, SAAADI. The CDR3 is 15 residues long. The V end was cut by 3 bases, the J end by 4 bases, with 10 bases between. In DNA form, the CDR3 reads TGCGCCAGCAGTGAATTACAGGGTTATAATTCACCCCTCCACTTT. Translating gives CASSELQGYNSPLHF.

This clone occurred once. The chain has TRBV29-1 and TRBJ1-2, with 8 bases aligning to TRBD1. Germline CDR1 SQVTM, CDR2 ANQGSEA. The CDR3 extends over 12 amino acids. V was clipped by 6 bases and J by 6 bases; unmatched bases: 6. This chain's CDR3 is CSVQPDRDGYTF. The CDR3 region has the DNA TGCAGCGTCCAACCGGACAGGGATGGCTACACCTTC. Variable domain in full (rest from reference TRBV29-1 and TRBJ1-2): SAVISQKPSRDICQRGTSLTIQCQVDSQVTMMFWYRQQPGQSLTLIATANQGSEATYESGFVIDKFPISRPNLTFSTLTVSNMSPEDSSIYLCSVQPDRDGYTFGSGTRLTVV.

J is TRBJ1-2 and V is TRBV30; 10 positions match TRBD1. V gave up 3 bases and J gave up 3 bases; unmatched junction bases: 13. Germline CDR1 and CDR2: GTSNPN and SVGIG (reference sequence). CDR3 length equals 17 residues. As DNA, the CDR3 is TGTGCCTGGAGGTCAGGGACAGGGGTTCGTTTTGACTATGGCTACACCTTC. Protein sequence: CAWRSGTGVRFDYGYTF.

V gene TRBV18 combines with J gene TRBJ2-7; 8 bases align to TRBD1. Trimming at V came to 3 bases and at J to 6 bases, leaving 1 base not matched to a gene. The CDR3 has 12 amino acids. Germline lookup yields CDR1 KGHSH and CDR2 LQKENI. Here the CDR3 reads CASSPDRGEQYF. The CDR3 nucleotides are TGTGCCAGCTCACCCGACAGGGGCGAGCAGTACTTC. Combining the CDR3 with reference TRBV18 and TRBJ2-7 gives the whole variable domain NAGVMQNPRHLVRRRGQEARLRCSPMKGHSHVYWYRQLPEEGLKFMVYLQKENIIDESGMPKERFSAEFPKEGPSILRIQQVVRGDSAAYFCASSPDRGEQYFGPGTRLTVT.